The source of this TCR beta chain is a study of cytotoxic CD8 clonotypes in ibrutinib-treated CLL. Profiled with immunoSEQ multiplex PCR; TCRdb holds only in-frame clones, not every one. The sample shows under 30,000 clones, approximately 57% of them seen only once. CDR1 SGHRS and CDR2 YFSETQ come from the germline V gene. The junction had 2 bases not matched to a gene; V was cut back by 0 bases and J by 3 bases. The CDR3 length is 15 residues. The receptor's source is a human donor with chronic lymphocytic leukemia. V usage is TRBV5-1 and J usage is TRBJ1-3; 8 bases align to TRBD1. Sample: PBMCs, taken before ibrutinib treatment. The DNA of the CDR3 is TGCGCCAGCAGCTTGGTGACAGGGGTTGGAAACACCATATATTTT. This encodes CASSLVTGVGNTIYF.